Included here is one T cell receptor beta chain sequence, with context. Its antigen is as yet unknown. The data derive from a study of CD8+ T cells in alopecia areata. As for the study in general: Treatment of the treated patients consisted of oral tofacitinib, 5 to 10 mg twice daily. Tofacitinib continued for 6 to 18 months and was then withheld for 6 months.

Germline assignment: CDR1 LNHNV and CDR2 YYDKDF (reference sequence). There are 15 residues in the CDR3. V was shortened by 1 base and J by 2 bases, with 11 bases between the two germline ends. RNA was extracted and reverse transcribed into cDNA as the sequencing template. Data came from immunoSEQ multiplex PCR; TCRdb stores just in-frame clones and leaves some out. The sample has 150,000 to 160,000 clones; 40% to 65% are singletons. General study points: Normal skin contains resident alphabeta T cells, and these are also sequenced in scalp samples. Relative to normal scalp, lesional scalp, especially alopecia totalis/universalis, showed higher clonality.

The chain carries TRBV15 and TRBJ1-2; D call uncertain. This specimen consisted of CD8+ T cells sorted from blood, obtained at week 0. The source of this sequence is a human donor with alopecia areata. CDR3 nucleotides: TGTGCCACCAGCAGAGCCCGGGCAGCGAACTATGGCTACACCTTC. Protein sequence: CATSRARAANYGYTF.